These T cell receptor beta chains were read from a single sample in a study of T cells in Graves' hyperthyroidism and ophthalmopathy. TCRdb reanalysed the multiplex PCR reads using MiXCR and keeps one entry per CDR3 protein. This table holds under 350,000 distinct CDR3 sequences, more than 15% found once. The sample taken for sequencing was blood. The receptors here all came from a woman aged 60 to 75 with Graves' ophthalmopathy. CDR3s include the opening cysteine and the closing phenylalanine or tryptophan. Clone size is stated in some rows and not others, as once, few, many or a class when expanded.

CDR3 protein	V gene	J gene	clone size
CASRKTNTEAFF	TRBV2	TRBJ1-1	many
CASSQGGRLGELFF	TRBV14	TRBJ2-2	-
CASSLGGVSIGQYF	TRBV28	TRBJ2-7	many
CASSSWTSGRGADTQYF	TRBV28	TRBJ2-3	many
CSASRSGGPYNEQFF	TRBV20-1	TRBJ2-1	many
CASTRTDPTDTQYF	TRBV18	TRBJ2-3	-
CASSLAGDWFENIQYF	TRBV5-1	TRBJ2-4	few
CASSPRLAGGKAGNEQFF	TRBV18	TRBJ2-1	-
CSARDPHYTEAFF	TRBV20-1	TRBJ1-1	many
CASSTVDGYEQYF	TRBV5-8	TRBJ2-7	many
CASSLASGGTNTGELFF	TRBV5-1	TRBJ2-2	many
CASSSRQGALSNQPQHF	TRBV19	TRBJ1-5	-
CASSQGTSGGSTDTQYF	TRBV3-1	TRBJ2-3	many
CASSPLGQGDGPQHF	TRBV4-2	TRBJ1-5	-
CATSEWRDRVGETQYF	TRBV15	TRBJ2-5	many
CASSYPAGAQYTEAFF	TRBV6-5	TRBJ1-1	-
CASSLTPSNQPQHF	TRBV5-1	TRBJ1-5	many
CASNPMGLASTYEQYF	TRBV28	TRBJ2-7	many
CASSSGQLDQPQHF	TRBV12-3/TRBV12-4	TRBJ1-5	-
CASSRDKGETQYF	TRBV5-1	TRBJ2-5	many
CSATDRLNTEAFF	TRBV20-1	TRBJ1-1	many
CASSRHRGGQGGTEAFF	TRBV19	TRBJ1-1	few
CASSWDRGAGGTEAFF	TRBV18	TRBJ1-1	-
CSATISLHGNTEAFF	TRBV20-1	TRBJ1-1	-
CASSLVSWEGYNEQFF	TRBV5-1	TRBJ2-1	many
CASSRAGGRTDTQYF	TRBV7-8	TRBJ2-3	-
CASRTPGRQETQYF	TRBV6-2/TRBV6-3	TRBJ2-5	many